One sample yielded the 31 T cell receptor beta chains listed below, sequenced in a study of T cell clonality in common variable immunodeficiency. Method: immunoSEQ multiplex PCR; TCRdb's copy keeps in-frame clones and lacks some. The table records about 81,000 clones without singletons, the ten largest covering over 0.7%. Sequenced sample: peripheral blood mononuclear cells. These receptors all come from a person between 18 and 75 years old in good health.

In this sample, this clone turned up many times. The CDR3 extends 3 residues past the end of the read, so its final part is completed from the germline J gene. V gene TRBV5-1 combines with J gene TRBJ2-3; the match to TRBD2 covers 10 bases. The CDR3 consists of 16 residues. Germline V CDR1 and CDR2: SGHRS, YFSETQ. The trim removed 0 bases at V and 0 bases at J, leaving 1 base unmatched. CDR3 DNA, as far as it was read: TGCGCCAGCAGCTTGGGGGGACTAGCGAGCACAGATACG. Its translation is CASSLGGLASTDT. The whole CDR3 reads CASSLGGLASTDTQYF.

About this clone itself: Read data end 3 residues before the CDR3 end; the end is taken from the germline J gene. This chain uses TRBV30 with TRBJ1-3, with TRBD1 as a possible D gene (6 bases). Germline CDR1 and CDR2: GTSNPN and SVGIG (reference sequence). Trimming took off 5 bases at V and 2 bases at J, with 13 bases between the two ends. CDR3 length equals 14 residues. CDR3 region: CAWSWTATGNTIYF. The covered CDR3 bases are TGTGCCTGGTCGTGGACAGCCACTGGAAACACC.

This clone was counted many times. The CDR3 protein is CASSQDLIGTSADTQYF. CDR3 DNA, as far as it was read: TGTGCCAGCAGCCAAGATCTGATAGGGACTAGTGCAGATACG. This chain connects TRBV3-1 (or the pseudogene TRBV3-2) to TRBJ2-3, with TRBD2 matching 8 bases. The CDR3 is cut off 3 residues early in the read; its end comes from the germline J gene. Trimming took 0 bases from V and 4 from J; bases not matched to a gene: 9. The CDR3 is made up of 17 amino acids. Germline V gene sequence: CDR1 LGHDT, CDR2 YNNKEL (reference sequence).

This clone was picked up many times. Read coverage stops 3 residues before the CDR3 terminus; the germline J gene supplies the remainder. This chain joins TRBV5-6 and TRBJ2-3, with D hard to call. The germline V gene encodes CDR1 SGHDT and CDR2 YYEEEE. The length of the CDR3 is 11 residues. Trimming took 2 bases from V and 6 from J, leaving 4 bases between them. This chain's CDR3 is CASSLQDTQYF. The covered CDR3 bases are TGTGCCAGCAGCTTACAGGATACG.

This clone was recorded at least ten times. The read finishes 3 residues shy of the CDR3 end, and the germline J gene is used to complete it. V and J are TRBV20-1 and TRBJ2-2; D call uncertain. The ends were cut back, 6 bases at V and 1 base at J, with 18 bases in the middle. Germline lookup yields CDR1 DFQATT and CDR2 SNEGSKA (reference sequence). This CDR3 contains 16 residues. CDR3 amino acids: CSAPGRHELNTGELFF. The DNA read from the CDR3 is TGCAGTGCCCCCGGCAGGCACGAATTGAACACCGGGGAG.

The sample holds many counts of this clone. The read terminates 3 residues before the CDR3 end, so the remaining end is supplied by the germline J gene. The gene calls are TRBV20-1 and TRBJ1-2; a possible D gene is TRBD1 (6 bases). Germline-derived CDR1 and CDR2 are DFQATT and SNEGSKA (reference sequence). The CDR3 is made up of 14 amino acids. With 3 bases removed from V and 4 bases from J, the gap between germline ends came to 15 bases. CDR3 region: CSARTLQGAYGYTF. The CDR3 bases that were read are TGCAGTGCTAGGACATTACAGGGCGCCTATGGC.

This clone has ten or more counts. CDR3 loop: CASSVGQLNTGELFF. CDR3 DNA, as far as it was read: TGTGCCAGCAGTGTAGGACAGCTGAACACCGGGGAG. The rearrangement links TRBV2 to TRBJ2-2; tentatively, D is TRBD1 (6 bases). The CDR3 is cut off 3 residues early in the read; its end comes from the germline J gene. Germline V CDR1 and CDR2: SNHLY, FYNNEI. The V and J ends lost 4 bases and 1 base respectively, with 10 bases between them. The CDR3 is 15 residues long. The full variable domain, with the rest looked up from reference TRBV2 and TRBJ2-2, is EPEVTQTPSHQVTQMGQEVILRCVPISNHLYFYWYRQILGQKVEFLVSFYNNEISEKSEIFDDQFSVERPDGSNFTLKIRSTKLEDSAMYFCASSVGQLNTGELFFGEGSRLTVL.

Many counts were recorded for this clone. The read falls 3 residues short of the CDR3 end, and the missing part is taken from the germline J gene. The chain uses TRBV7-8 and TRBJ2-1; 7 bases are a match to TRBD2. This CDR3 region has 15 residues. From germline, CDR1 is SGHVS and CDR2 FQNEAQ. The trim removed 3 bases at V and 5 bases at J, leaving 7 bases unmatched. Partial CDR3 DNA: TGTGCCAGCAGCTTTTTACTAGCGACACACAATGAG. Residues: CASSFLLATHNE. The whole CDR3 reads CASSFLLATHNEQFF.

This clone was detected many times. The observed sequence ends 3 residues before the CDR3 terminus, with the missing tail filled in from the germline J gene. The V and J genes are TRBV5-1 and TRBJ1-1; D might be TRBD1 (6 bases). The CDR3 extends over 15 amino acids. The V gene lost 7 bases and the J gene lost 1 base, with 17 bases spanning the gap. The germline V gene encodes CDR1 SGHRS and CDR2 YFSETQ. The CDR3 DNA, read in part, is TGCGCCAGCCGCCAATCGGGGACACCGAACACTGAA. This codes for CASRQSGTPNTE. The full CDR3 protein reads CASRQSGTPNTEAFF.

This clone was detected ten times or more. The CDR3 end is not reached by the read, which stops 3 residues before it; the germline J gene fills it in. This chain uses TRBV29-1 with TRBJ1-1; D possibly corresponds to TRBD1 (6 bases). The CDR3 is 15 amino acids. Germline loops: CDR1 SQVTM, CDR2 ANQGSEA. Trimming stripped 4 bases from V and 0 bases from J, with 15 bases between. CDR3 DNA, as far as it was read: TGCAGCGTTGCGGGGGCGGGGGTATTGAACACTGAA. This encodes CSVAGAGVLNTE. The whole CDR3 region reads CSVAGAGVLNTEAFF.

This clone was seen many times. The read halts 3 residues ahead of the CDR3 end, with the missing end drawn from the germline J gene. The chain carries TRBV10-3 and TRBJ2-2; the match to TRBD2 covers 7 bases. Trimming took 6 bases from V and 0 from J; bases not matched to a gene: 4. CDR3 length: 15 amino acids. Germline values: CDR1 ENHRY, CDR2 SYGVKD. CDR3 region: CAIRELATNTGELFF. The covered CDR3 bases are TGTGCCATCAGGGAACTAGCGACGAACACCGGGGAG.

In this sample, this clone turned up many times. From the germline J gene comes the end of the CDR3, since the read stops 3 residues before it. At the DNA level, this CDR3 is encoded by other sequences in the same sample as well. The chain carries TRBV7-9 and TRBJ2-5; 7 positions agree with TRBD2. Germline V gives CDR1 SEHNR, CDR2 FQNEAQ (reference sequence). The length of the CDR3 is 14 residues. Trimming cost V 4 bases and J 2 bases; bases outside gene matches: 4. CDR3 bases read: TGTGCCAGCAGCTGGACTAGTTGGCAAGAGACC. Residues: CASSWTSWQET. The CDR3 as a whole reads CASSWTSWQETQYF.

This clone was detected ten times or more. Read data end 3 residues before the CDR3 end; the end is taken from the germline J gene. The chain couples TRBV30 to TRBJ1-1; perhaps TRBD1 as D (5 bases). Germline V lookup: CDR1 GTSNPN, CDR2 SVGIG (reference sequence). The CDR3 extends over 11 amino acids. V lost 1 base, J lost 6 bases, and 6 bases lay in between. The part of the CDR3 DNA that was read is TGTGCCTGGAGTGCGGGGGCTGAA. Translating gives CAWSAGAE. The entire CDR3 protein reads CAWSAGAEAFF.

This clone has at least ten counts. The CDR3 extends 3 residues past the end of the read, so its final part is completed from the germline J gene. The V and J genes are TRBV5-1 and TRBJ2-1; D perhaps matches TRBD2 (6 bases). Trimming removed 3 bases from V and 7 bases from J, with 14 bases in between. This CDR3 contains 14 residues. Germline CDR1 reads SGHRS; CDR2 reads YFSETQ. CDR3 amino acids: CASSYAGLPNEQFF. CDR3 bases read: TGCGCCAGCAGCTATGCGGGATTACCTAATGAG.

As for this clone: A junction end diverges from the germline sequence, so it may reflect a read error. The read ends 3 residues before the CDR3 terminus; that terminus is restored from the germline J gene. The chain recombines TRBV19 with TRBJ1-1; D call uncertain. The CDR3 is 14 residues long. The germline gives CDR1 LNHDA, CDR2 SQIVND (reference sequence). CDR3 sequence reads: CASSISGLKTEAFF. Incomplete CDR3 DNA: TGTGCCAGTAGTATATCGGGGTTGAAAACTGAA. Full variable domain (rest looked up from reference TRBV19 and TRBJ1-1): DGGITQSPKYLFRKEGQNVTLSCEQNLNHDAMYWYRQDPGQGLRLIYYSQIVNDFQKGDIAEGYSVSREKKESFPLTVTSAQKNPTAFYLCASSISGLKTEAFFGQGTRLTVV.

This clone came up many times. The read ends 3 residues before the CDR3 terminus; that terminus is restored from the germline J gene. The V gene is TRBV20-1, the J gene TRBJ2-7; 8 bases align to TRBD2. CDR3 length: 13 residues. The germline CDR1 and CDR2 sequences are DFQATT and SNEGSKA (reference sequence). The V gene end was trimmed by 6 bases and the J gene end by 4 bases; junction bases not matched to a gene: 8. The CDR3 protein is CSAPGGGTYEQYF. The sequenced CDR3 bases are TGCAGTGCGCCCGGGGGGGGCACTTACGAG.

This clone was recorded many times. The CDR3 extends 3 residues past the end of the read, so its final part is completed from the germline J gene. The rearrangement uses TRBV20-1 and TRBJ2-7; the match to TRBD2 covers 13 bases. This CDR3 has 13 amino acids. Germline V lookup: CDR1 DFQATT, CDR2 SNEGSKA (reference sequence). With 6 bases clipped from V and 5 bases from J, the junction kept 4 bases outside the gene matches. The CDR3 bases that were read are TGCAGTGCATCTGGACTAGCGGGAGACGAG. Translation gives CSASGLAGDE. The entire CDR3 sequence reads CSASGLAGDEQYF.

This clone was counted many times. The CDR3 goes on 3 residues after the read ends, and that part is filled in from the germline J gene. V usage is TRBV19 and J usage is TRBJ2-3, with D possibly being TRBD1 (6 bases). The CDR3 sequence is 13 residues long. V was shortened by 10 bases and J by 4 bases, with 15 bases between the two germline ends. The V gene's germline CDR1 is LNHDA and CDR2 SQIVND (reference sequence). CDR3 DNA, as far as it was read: TGTGCCACTCAGGGGTTGCTGGCAGATACG. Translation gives CATQGLLADT. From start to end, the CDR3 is CATQGLLADTQYF.

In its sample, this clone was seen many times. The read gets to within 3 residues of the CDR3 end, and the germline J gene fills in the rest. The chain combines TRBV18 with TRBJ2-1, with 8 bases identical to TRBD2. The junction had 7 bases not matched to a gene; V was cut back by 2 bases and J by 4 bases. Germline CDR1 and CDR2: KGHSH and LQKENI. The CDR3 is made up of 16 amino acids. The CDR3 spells CASSPSQLAVYNEQFF. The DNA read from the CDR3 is TGTGCCAGCTCACCAAGTCAACTAGCGGTATACAATGAG.

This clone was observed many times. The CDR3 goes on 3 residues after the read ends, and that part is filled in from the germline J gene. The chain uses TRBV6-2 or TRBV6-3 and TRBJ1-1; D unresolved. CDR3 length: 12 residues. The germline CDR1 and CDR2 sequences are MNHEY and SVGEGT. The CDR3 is CASSDQVVAAFF. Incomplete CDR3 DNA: TGTGCCAGCAGTGACCAGGTAGTAGCG.

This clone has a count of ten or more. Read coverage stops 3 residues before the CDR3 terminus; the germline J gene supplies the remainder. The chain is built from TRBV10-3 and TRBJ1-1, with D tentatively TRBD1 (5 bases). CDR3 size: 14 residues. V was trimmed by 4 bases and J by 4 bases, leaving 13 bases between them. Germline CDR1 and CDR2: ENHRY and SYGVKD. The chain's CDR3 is CAISVEGLGTEAFF. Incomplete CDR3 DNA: TGTGCCATCAGTGTCGAGGGGCTCGGCACTGAA.

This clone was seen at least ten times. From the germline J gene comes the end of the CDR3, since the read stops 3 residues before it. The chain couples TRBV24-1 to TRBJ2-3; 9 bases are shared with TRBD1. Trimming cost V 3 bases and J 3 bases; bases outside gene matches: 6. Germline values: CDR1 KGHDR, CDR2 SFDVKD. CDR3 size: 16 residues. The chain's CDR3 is CATSDPGTGRTDTQYF. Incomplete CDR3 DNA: TGTGCCACCAGTGATCCCGGGACAGGGAGGACAGATACG.

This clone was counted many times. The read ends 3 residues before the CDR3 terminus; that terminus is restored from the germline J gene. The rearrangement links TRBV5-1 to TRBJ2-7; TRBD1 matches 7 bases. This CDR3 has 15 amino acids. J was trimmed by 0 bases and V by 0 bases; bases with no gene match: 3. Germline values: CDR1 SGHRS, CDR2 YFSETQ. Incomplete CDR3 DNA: TGCGCCAGCAGCTTGGCGGGACAGAGCTCCTACGAG. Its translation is CASSLAGQSSYE. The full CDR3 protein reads CASSLAGQSSYEQYF.

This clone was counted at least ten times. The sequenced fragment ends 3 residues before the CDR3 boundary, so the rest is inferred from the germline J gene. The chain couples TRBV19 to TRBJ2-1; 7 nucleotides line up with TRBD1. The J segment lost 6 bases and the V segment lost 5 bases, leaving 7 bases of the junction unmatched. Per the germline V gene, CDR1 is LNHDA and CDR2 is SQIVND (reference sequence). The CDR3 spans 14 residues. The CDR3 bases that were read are TGTGCCAGTAGTCCCGACAGGGTAGGCAATGAG. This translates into CASSPDRVGNE. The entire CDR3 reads CASSPDRVGNEQFF.

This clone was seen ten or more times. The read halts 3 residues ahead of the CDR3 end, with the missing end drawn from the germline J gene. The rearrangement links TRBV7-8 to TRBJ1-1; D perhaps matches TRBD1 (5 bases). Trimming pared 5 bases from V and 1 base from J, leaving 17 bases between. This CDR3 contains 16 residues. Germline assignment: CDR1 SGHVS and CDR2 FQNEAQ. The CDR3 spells CASSPPWGVGNTEAFF. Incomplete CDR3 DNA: TGTGCCAGCAGCCCCCCATGGGGGGTTGGGAACACTGAA.

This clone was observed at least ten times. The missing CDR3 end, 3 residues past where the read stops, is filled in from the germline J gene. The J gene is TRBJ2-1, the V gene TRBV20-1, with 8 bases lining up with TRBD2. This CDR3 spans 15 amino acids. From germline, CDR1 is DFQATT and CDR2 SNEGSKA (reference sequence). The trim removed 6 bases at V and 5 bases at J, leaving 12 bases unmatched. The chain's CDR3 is CSAVLSGSPHNEQFF. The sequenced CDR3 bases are TGCAGTGCCGTCCTAAGCGGGAGCCCCCACAATGAG.

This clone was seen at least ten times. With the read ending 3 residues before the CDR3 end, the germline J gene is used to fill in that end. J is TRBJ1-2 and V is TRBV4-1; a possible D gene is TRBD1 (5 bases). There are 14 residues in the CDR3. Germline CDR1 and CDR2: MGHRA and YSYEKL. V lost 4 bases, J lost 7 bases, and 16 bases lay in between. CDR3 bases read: TGCGCCAGCAGCCCCGACGAACGGGGGTTTGGC. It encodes CASSPDERGFG. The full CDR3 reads CASSPDERGFGYTF.

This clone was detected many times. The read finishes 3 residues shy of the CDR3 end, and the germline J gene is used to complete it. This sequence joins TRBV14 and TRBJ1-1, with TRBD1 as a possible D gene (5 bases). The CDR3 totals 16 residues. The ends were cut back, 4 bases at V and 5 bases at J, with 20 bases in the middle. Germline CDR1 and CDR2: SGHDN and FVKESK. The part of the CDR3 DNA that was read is TGTGCCAGCAGCCGACAGCTGGGCCATGTGCGGACTGAA. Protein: CASSRQLGHVRTE. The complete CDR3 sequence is CASSRQLGHVRTEAFF.

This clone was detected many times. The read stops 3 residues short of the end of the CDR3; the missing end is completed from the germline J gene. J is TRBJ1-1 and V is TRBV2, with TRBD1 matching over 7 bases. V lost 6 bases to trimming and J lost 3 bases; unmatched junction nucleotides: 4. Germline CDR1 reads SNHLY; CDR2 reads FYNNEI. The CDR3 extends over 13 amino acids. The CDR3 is CASRTGVYTEAFF. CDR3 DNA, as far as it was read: TGTGCCAGCAGAACAGGGGTTTACACTGAA.

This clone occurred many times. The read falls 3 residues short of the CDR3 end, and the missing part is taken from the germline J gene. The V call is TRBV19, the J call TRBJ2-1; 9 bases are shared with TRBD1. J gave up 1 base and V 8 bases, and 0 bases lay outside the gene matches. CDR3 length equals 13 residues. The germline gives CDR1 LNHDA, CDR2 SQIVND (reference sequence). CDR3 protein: CASGTGSYNEQFF. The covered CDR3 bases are TGTGCCAGTGGGACAGGGTCCTACAATGAG.

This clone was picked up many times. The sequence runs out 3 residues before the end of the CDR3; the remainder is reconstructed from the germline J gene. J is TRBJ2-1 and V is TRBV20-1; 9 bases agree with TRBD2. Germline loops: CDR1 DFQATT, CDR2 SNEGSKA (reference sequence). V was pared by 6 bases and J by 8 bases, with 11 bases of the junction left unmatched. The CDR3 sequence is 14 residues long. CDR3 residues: CSASNSGRVYEQFF. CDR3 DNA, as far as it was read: TGCAGTGCCAGCAATAGCGGGAGAGTCTATGAG.